This is a list of T cell receptor beta chains from one sample in a study of T cell responses to AZD1222 COVID-19 vaccine. The table came from immunoSEQ multiplex PCR; TCRdb's copy has only in-frame clones and leaves some out. This sample has tens of thousands of clones, with roughly 89% found just once. Sequencing used peripheral blood, obtained 28 days after the second AZD1222 dose. These receptors were collected from an adult who received the AZD1222 COVID-19 vaccine. Each CDR3 is given with its conserved first and last residue. A D gene is named only where the DNA matches it firmly. Part of the rows lack a size; the others show once, few, many or a class for expanded clones.

j_call v_call d_call clone_size cdr3_length cdr3_nt cdr3_aa
TRBJ2-7 TRBV9 TRBD1 NA 14 TGTGCCAGCAGCGTATTTCAGGGGGCAGGCGAGCAGTACTTC CASSVFQGAGEQYF
TRBJ2-7 TRBV13 NA NA 14 TGTGCCAGCAGCATAAGGGTACAACACTACGAGCAGTACTTC CASSIRVQHYEQYF
TRBJ2-3 TRBV4-2 TRBD2 NA 16 TGTGCCAGCAGCCAAGGGACTAGCGGGAGACCAGATACGCAGTATTTT CASSQGTSGRPDTQYF
TRBJ1-1 TRBV19 TRBD1 NA 14 TGTGCCAGTAGTCTCCGACAGGGAAACACTGAAGCTTTCTTT CASSLRQGNTEAFF
TRBJ1-6 TRBV6-5 NA NA 14 TGTGCCAGCACCATTAACATTGATAATTCACCCCTCCACTTT CASTINIDNSPLHF
TRBJ2-1 TRBV19 NA NA 14 TGTGCCAGCAGTTTAGGGGTAGGGCGAAATGAGCAGTTCTTC CASSLGVGRNEQFF
TRBJ1-4 TRBV11-2 TRBD1 NA 17 TGTGCCAGCAGCCCGCCAAGGAGGGGGCAAGGATATGAAAAACTGTTTTTT CASSPPRRGQGYEKLFF
TRBJ2-5 TRBV4-2 TRBD2 NA 15 TGTGCCAGCAGCCAGGGGACTAGCGGGCAAGAGACCCAGTACTTC CASSQGTSGQETQYF
TRBJ1-5 TRBV2 NA NA 12 TGTGCCAGCAGCCTGGACACGGGGCCCCAGCATTTT CASSLDTGPQHF
TRBJ1-1 TRBV27 TRBD1 NA 16 TGTGCCAGCACCGGGACAGGGGGAAAATTGAACACTGAAGCTTTCTTT CASTGTGGKLNTEAFF
TRBJ1-2 TRBV29-1 TRBD1 NA 12 TGCAGCGTTCAGGGGGACGGCTATGGCTACACCTTC CSVQGDGYGYTF
TRBJ2-2 TRBV5-4 TRBD2 NA 18 TGTGCCAGCAGCTCCGGGACTAGCGGGGCCCGGAAGCACGGGGAGCTGTTTTTT CASSSGTSGARKHGELFF
TRBJ2-2 TRBV3-1/TRBV3-2 NA NA 15 TGTGCCAGCAGCCACCGGACAGCGAACACCGGGGAGCTGTTTTTT CASSHRTANTGELFF
TRBJ1-6 TRBV15 TRBD1 few 15 TGTGCCACCAGCCCCCGGGACAGGGCTAATTCACCCCTCCACTTT CATSPRDRANSPLHF
TRBJ1-3 TRBV11-3 TRBD1 NA 12 TGTGCCGGGACAGCAAACGGAAACACCATATATTTT CAGTANGNTIYF
TRBJ1-1 TRBV7-3 NA few 14 TGTGCCAGCAGCCTAGACAGACAAAACACTGAAGCTTTCTTT CASSLDRQNTEAFF
TRBJ1-4 TRBV19 NA NA 15 TGTGCCAGTAGCCTTACCGGGACAAGTATTGAAAAACTGTTTTTT CASSLTGTSIEKLFF
TRBJ1-5 TRBV19 NA NA 15 TGTGCCAGTAGTGTATGGGGGGTAATTCCCCAGCCCCAGCATTTT CASSVWGVIPQPQHF
TRBJ1-1 TRBV19 TRBD1 NA 17 TGTGCCAGTAGTATTGGGACAGGCAGGGCGGTGAACACTGAAGCTTTCTTT CASSIGTGRAVNTEAFF
TRBJ1-2 TRBV29-1 NA NA 11 TGCAGCGCTGGGGCCAGCTATGGCTACACCTTC CSAGASYGYTF
TRBJ2-5 TRBV25-1 TRBD1 few 16 TGTGCCAGCAGTCTCGCTCGGGACAGGGGGCGGGAGACCCAGTACTTC CASSLARDRGRETQYF
TRBJ2-2 TRBV6-5 NA NA 15 TGTGCCAGCAGACCATCGGTGGGCGTGGGCGGGGAGCTGTTTTTT CASRPSVGVGGELFF
TRBJ2-1 TRBV11-2 NA NA 16 TGTGCCAGCAGCTCTAGGGGGCTAGCGAGGGACAATGAGCAGTTCTTC CASSSRGLARDNEQFF
TRBJ2-7 TRBV19 NA once 15 TGTGCCAGTAGTCGGGTGGGGGAAGTGTCCTACGAGCAGTACTTC CASSRVGEVSYEQYF
TRBJ1-5 TRBV5-5 NA NA 15 TGTGCCAGCAGCTTGGTTCCGGGGCAAGGTCAGCCCCAGCATTTT CASSLVPGQGQPQHF
TRBJ1-2 TRBV3-1/TRBV3-2 NA NA 14 TGTGCCAGCAGCAACTGGGGGGCCAACTATGGCTACACCTTC CASSNWGANYGYTF
TRBJ2-1 TRBV5-1 TRBD2 NA 16 TGCGCCAGCAGCTCCGGGACTAGCGGGAGATACAATGAGCAGTTCTTC CASSSGTSGRYNEQFF
TRBJ2-2 TRBV9 NA NA 13 TGTGCCAGCAGCTTGAACCCATCCGGGGAGCTGTTTTTT CASSLNPSGELFF
TRBJ2-5 TRBV9 TRBD1 NA 15 TGTGCCAGCAGCGTAGGCCCCGGGACAGCAGAGACCCAGTACTTC CASSVGPGTAETQYF
TRBJ2-5 TRBV25-1 TRBD1 NA 15 TGTGCCAGCAGTGAGGGGGACAGGGGGCGAGAGACCCAGTACTTC CASSEGDRGRETQYF
TRBJ2-1 TRBV5-4 NA NA 14 TGTGCCAGCAGCTTACCTGACCCGAACAATGAGCAGTTCTTC CASSLPDPNNEQFF
TRBJ2-2 TRBV12-5 TRBD2 NA 14 TGTGCTAGTGCCCTGGGGGGGGGAGGCGGGGAGCTGTTTTTT CASALGGGGGELFF
TRBJ1-6 TRBV27 TRBD1 NA 15 TGTGCCAGCAGTTCACCTGGACAGGGGAGGGTGGCCCTCCACTTT CASSSPGQGRVALHF
TRBJ2-5 TRBV7-7 NA NA 15 TGTGCCAGCAGCGCCAGACAGGGAGGGTTCGAGACCCAGTACTTC CASSARQGGFETQYF
TRBJ2-5 TRBV13 NA NA 14 TGTGCCAGCAGCTTAGCACCAGGGGGGGAGACCCAGTACTTC CASSLAPGGETQYF
TRBJ1-2 TRBV5-5 TRBD1 NA 15 TGTGCCAGCAGAGACAGGGGAAGCAGCGGGGGCGGCTACACCTTC CASRDRGSSGGGYTF
TRBJ1-3 TRBV14 NA NA 15 TGTGCCAGCAGCCACCCGGGACGGAAAGGAAACACCATATATTTT CASSHPGRKGNTIYF
TRBJ1-2 TRBV30 NA NA 13 TGTGCCTGGAGTGTACGGCAGAACTATGGCTACACCTTC CAWSVRQNYGYTF
TRBJ2-7 TRBV14 NA NA 16 TGTGCCAGCAGCCAGGACCTCCGGGACACTACCTACGAGCAGTACTTC CASSQDLRDTTYEQYF
TRBJ1-3 TRBV29-1 NA NA 15 TGCAGCGTTGAAGAAAGGCAGACCTCTGGAAACACCATATATTTT CSVEERQTSGNTIYF